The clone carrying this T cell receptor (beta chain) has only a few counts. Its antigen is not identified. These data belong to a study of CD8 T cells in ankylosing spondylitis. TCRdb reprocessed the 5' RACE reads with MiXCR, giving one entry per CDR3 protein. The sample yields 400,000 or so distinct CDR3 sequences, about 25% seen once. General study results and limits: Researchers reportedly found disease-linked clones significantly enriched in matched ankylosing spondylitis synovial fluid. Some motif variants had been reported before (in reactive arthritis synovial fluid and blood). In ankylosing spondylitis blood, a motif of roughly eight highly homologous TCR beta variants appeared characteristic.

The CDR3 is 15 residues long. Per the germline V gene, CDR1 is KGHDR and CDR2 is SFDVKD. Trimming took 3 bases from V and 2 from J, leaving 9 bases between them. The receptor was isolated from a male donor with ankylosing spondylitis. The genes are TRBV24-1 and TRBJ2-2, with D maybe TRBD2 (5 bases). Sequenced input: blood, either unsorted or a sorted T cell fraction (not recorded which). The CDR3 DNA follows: TGTGCCACCAGTGATCCCGGGATTAACACCGGGGAGCTGTTTTTT. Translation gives CATSDPGINTGELFF.